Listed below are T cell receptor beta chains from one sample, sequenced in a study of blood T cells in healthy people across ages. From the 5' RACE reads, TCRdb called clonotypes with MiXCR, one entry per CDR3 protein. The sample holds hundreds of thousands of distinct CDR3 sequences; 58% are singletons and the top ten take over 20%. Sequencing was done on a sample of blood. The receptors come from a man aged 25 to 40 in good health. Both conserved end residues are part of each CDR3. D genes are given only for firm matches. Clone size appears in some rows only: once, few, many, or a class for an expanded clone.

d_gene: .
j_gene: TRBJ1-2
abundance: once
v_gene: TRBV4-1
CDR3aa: CASSQEALNYGYTF
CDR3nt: TGCGCCAGCAGCCAAGAGGCCCTGAACTATGGCTACACCTTC

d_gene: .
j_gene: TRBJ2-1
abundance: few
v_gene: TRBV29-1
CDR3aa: CSVNSGYNEQFF
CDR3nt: TGCAGCGTAAACAGCGGTTACAATGAGCAGTTCTTC

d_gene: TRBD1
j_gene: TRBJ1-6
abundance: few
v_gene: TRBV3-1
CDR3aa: CASSQDWQGANNSPLHF
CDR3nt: TGTGCCAGCAGCCAAGATTGGCAGGGGGCGAATAATTCACCCCTCCACTTT

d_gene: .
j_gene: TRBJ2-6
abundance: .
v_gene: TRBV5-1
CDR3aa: CASKAGTGANVLTF
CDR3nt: TGCGCCAGCAAGGCAGGGACAGGGGCCAACGTCCTGACTTTC

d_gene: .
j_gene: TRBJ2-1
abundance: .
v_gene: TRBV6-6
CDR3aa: CASSPAKGQFF
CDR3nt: TGTGCCAGCAGTCCGGCTAAGGGCCAGTTCTTC

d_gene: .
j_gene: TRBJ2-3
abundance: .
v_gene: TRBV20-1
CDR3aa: CSAKRGESTDTQYF
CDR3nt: TGCAGTGCTAAAAGGGGGGAAAGCACAGATACGCAGTATTTT

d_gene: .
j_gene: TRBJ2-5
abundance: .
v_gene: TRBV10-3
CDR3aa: CAISEPRGFWADAKETQYF
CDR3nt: TGTGCCATCAGTGAGCCAAGAGGGTTTTGGGCGGACGCTAAAGAGACCCAGTACTTC

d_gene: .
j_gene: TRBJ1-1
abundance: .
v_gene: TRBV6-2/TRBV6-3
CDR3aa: CASSSWGAGNTEAFF
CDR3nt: TGTGCCAGCAGTTCGTGGGGGGCAGGGAACACTGAAGCTTTCTTT

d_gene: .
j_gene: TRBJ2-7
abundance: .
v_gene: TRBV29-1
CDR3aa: CSVEVSGFSYEQYF
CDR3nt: TGCAGCGTTGAAGTATCAGGGTTCTCCTACGAGCAGTACTTC

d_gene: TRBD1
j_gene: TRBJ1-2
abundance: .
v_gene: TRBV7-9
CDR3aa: CASSGSTGPNYGYTF
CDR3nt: TGTGCCAGCAGCGGATCGACAGGGCCGAACTATGGCTACACCTTC

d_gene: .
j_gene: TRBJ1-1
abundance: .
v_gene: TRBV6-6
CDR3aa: CASSYVEENTEAFF
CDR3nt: TGTGCCAGCAGTTACGTGGAGGAGAACACTGAAGCTTTCTTT

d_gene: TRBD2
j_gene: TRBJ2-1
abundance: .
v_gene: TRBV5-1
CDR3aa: CASSPNSGGSYNEQFF
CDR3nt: TGCGCCAGCAGCCCCAACAGCGGGGGCTCCTACAATGAGCAGTTCTTC

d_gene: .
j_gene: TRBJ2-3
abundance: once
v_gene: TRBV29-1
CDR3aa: CSGWLADTQYF
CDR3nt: TGCAGCGGGTGGCTAGCAGATACGCAGTATTTT

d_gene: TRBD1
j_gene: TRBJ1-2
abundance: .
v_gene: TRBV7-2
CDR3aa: CASTEGQGGGYTF
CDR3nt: TGTGCCAGCACCGAGGGACAGGGGGGAGGCTACACCTTC

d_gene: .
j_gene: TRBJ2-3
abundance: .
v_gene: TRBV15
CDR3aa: CATSREDRHFTDTQYF
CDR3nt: TGTGCCACCAGCAGGGAAGACCGGCACTTCACAGATACGCAGTATTTT

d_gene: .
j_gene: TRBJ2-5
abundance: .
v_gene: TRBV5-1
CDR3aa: CASSPPRGSQETQYF
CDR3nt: TGCGCCAGCAGCCCCCCCCGGGGCAGTCAAGAGACCCAGTACTTC